This T cell receptor beta chain emerged from a study of blood T cell repertoires in COVID-19. Study-wide background: The United States, Italy and Spain provided the acute and convalescent COVID-19 samples.

The table came from immunoSEQ multiplex PCR; TCRdb's copy has only in-frame clones and leaves some out. In the table there are some 140,000 clones, 75% to 80% of which are singletons. This TCR came from a man older than 75 with acute or convalescent COVID-19. Sequencing was carried out using peripheral blood.

CDR3 amino acids: CATSGGGQSDEQFF. Written as DNA, the CDR3 is TGCGCCACTTCTGGGGGGGGGCAGTCGGATGAGCAGTTCTTC. This rearrangement joins TRBV5-1 to TRBJ2-1; TRBD2 is a possible D gene (7 bases). Trimming took 9 bases from V and 8 from J, leaving 21 bases between them. CDR1 and CDR2 (germline): SGHRS, YFSETQ. The CDR3 covers 14 residues.